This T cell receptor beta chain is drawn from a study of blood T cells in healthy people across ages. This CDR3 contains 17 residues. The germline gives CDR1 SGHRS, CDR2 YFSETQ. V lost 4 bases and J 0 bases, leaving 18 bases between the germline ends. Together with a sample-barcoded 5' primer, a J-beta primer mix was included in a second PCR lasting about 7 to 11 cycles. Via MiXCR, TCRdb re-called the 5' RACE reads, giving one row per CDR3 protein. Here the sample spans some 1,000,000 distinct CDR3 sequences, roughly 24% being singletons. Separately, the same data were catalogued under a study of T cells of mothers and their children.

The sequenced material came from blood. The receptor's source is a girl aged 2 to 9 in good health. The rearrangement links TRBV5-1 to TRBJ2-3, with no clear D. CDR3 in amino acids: CASSTEPDRFSTDTQYF. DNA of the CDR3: TGCGCCAGCAGCACAGAACCTGACCGTTTTAGCACAGATACGCAGTATTTT.